Detailed here is one T cell receptor (beta chain). Its antigen is not yet known. Qualities for individual bases were not recorded, and no much larger clone is one base off. The CDR3, from cysteine to phenylalanine, totals 17 residues. The entry retains the CDR3 DNA only, 51 bases that are in frame from base 1. A distance of 22 bases separates the germline ends of V and J, which lose 3 bases and 6 bases respectively. Per the germline V gene, SGHTA is the CDR1 and FQGTGA is the CDR2. This entry is derived from a study of response to subunit inactivated influenza vaccine (dated by TCRdb to about 2018). About the study as a whole: To follow how T cells responded to a trivalent subunit inactivated influenza vaccine, the researchers relied on deep quantitative profiling of the T cell receptor repertoire. The investigation overall reported the following: The authors suggested that each seasonal influenza vaccination may recruit only a limited number of new T cells.

What this sample's time point label stands for: approximately 45 days after influenza vaccine administration. Library construction relied on RT-PCR. The sample was run on an Illumina HiSeq 2500. The raw public data were reprocessed by TCRdb itself: fastp quality trimming at Q25, MiXCR clonotype calling, in-frame beta chains only. Rows matching on CDR3 protein sequence are summarized as one entry with the most common DNA and genes. Across this sample there are around 150,000 distinct CDR3 sequences, with roughly 11% seen only once. The ten largest clones add up to around an eighth of the sample. The chain uses TRBV7-3 and TRBJ2-3; TRBD1 is possibly the D segment (6 matching bases). Sequenced here: non-naive T cells sorted from PBMCs, sampled 35 to 45 days after vaccination. Interpreted using the paper, the cell subset or site label stands for: memory T cell fraction. The source of this sequence is a man aged 45-60 years who received an inactivated influenza vaccine. Donor details come from another sample of the same person, matched by shared clones. The CDR3 region has the sequence CASSLAGTLVGADTQYF. The DNA sequence is given as TGTGCCAGCAGCTTGGCCGGGACCCTTGTGGGGGCCGATACGCAGTATTTT.